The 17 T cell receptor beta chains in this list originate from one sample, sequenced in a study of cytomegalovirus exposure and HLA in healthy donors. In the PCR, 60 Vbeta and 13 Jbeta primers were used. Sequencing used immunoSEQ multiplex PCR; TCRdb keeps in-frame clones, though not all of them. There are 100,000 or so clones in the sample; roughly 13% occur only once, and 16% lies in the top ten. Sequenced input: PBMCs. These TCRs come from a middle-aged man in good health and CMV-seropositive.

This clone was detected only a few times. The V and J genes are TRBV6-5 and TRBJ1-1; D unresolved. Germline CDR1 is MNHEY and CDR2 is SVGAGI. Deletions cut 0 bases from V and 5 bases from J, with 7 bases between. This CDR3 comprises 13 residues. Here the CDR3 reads CASSYSRRTEAFF. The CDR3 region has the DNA TGTGCCAGCAGTTACTCAAGGAGGACTGAAGCTTTCTTT.

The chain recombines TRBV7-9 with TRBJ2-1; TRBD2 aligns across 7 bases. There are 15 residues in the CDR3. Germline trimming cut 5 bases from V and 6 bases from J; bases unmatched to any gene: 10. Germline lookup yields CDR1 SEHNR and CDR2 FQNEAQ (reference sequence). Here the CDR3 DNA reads TGTGCCAGCAGCGAACCAGGGACTACGGGCAATGAGCAGTTCTTC. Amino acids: CASSEPGTTGNEQFF.

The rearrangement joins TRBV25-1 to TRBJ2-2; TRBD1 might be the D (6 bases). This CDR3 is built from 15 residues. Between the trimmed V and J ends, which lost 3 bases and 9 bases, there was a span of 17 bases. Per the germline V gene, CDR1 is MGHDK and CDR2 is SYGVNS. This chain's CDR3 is CASSDSGGGFRELFF. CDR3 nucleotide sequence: TGTGCCAGCAGTGATAGTGGGGGCGGGTTTCGGGAGCTGTTTTTT.

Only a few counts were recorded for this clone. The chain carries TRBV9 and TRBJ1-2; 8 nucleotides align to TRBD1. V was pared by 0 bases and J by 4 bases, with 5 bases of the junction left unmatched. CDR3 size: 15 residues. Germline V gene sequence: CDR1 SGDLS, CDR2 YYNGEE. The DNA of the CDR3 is TGTGCCAGCAGCGTAGCCACAGGGGGTATCTATGGCTACACCTTC. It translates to CASSVATGGIYGYTF.

The CDR3 DNA follows: TGTGCCAGTACCCATGGGTCTCGCGGGGCTGGAAACACCATATATTTT. As protein: CASTHGSRGAGNTIYF. The V and J genes are TRBV19 and TRBJ1-3; D uncertain. Deletions cut 7 bases from V and 2 bases from J, with 18 bases between. The germline CDR1 and CDR2 sequences are LNHDA and SQIVND (reference sequence). This CDR3 comprises 16 residues.

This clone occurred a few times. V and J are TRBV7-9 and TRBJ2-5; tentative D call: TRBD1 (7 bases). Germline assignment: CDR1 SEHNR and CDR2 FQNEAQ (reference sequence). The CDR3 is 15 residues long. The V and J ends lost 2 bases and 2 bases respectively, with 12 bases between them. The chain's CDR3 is CASSLRQGGQETQYF. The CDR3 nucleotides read TGTGCCAGCAGCTTACGGCAGGGGGGACAAGAGACCCAGTACTTC.

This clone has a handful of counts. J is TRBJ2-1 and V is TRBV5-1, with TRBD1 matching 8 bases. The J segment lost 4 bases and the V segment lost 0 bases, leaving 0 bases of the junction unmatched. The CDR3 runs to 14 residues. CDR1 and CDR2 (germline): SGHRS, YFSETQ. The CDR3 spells CASSLDRGYNEQFF. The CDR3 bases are TGCGCCAGCAGCTTGGACAGGGGGTACAATGAGCAGTTCTTC.

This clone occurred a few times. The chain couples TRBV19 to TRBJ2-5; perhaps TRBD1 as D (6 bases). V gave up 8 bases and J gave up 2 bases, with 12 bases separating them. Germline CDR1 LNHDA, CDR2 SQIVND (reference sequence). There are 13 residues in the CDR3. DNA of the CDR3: TGTGCCAGTGGATTCACAGGGCAAGAGACCCAGTACTTC. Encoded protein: CASGFTGQETQYF.

CDR3 residues: CASSLIQQGAEAFF. CDR3 nucleotides: TGTGCCAGCAGCCTTATCCAACAGGGGGCGGAAGCTTTCTTT. The chain uses TRBV7-2 and TRBJ1-1; 9 bases map to TRBD1. Germline values: CDR1 SGHTA, CDR2 FQGNSA. Trimming took 5 bases from V and 8 from J; bases not matched to a gene: 9. This CDR3 is 14 amino acids long.

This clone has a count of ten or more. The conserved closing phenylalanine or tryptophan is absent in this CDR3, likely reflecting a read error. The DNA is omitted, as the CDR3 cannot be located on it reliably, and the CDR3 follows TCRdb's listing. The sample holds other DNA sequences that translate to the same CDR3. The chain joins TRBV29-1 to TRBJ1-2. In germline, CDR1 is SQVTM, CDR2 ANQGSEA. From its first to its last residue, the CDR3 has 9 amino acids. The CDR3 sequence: CSAGGGYKV.

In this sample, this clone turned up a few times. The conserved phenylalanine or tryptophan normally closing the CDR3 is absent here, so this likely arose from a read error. The CDR3 DNA is TGTGCCAGCAGTCCGGACAGGGCGACTGGAAACACCATATATTTG. Its protein product is CASSPDRATGNTIYL. The J gene is TRBJ1-3, the V gene TRBV2; 8 positions agree with TRBD1. V dropped 5 bases and J dropped 2; count of bases not matched to a gene: 5. This CDR3 region has 15 residues. Germline V gene lookup returns CDR1 SNHLY and CDR2 FYNNEI.

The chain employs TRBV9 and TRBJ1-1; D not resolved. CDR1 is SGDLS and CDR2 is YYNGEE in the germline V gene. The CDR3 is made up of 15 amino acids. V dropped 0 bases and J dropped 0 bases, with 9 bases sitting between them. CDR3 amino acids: CASSVVVALNTEAFF. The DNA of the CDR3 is TGTGCCAGCAGCGTAGTGGTGGCCCTGAACACTGAAGCTTTCTTT.

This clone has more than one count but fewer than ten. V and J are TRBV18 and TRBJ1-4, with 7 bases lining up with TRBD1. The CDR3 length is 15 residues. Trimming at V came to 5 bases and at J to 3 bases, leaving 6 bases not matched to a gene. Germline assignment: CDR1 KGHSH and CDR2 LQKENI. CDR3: CASSANRGANEKLFF. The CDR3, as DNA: TGTGCCAGCTCAGCAAACAGGGGAGCTAATGAAAAACTGTTTTTT.

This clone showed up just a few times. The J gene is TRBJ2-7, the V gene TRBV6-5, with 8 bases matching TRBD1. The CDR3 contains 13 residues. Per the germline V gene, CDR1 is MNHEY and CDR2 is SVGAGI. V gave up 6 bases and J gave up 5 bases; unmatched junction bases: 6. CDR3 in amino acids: CASSAGGYDEQYF. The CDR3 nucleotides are TGTGCCAGCAGCGCAGGGGGCTACGACGAGCAGTACTTC.

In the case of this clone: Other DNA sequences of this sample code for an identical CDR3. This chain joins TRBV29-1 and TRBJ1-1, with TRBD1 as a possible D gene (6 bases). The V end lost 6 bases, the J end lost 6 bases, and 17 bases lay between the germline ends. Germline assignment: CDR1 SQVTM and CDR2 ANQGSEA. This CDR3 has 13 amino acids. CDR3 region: CSVNRAARAEAFF. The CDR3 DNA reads TGCAGCGTCAACAGGGCCGCGAGGGCTGAAGCTTTCTTT.

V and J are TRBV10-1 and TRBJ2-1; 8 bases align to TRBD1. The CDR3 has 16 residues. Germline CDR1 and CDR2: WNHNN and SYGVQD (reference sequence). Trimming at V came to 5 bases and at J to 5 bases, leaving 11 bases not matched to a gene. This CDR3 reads CASSNRRTGPNNEQFF. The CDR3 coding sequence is TGCGCCAGCAGTAACCGGCGGACAGGGCCAAACAATGAGCAGTTCTTC.

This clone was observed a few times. The CDR3 DNA follows: TGTGCCACCAGCAGAGATGACGTGAGCACTAGCGGATCCTACGAGCAGTACTTC. Its protein is CATSRDDVSTSGSYEQYF. This chain uses TRBV15 with TRBJ2-7; TRBD2 aligns across 8 bases. Germline CDR1 reads LNHNV; CDR2 reads YYDKDF (reference sequence). J was trimmed by 1 base and V by 0 bases; bases with no gene match: 11. The CDR3 runs 18 residues.